This T cell receptor beta chain was sequenced for a study of CD8+ T cells in alopecia areata. Whole-study context: Treatment comprised oral tofacitinib, 5 to 10 mg twice daily, in treated patients.

Remarks on this clone: Its target is not known. Additional DNA sequences in this sample encode the identical CDR3.

The J segment lost 7 bases and the V segment lost 5 bases, leaving 0 bases of the junction unmatched. This CDR3 is built from 12 residues. The germline V gene encodes CDR1 GTSNPN and CDR2 SVGIG (reference sequence). As the sequencing template, cDNA was produced by extracting RNA and reverse transcribing it. Assay: immunoSEQ multiplex PCR; the TCRdb copy retains only in-frame clones and omits some. The sample shows about 180,000 clones, around 63% of them seen only once. Study observations and caveats: Patients shared TCRs less clearly than mice did, possibly for HLA-related reasons.

Those with alopecia areata gave lesional scalp punch biopsies and peripheral blood. The source of this sequence is a human donor with alopecia areata. This sequence joins TRBV30 and TRBJ1-6; 9 bases line up with TRBD1. This specimen was CD4+ T cells sorted from blood, taken at week 0. The CDR3 region is CAWGQGNSPLHF. The CDR3 bases are TGTGCCTGGGGACAGGGGAATTCACCCCTCCACTTT. Looking up the rest from reference TRBV30 and TRBJ1-6 gives the full variable domain: SQTIHQWPATLVQPVGSPLSLECTVEGTSNPNLYWYRQAAGRGLQLLFYSVGIGQISSEVPQNLSASRPQDRQFILSSKKLLLSDSGFYLCAWGQGNSPLHFGNGTRLTVT.